This TCR beta chain was sequenced in a study of blood T cell repertoires in COVID-19 (dated by TCRdb to the early 2020s). With respect to the entire study: The collaborator samples originated in the United States, Italy and Spain and spanned the acute and convalescent phases of COVID-19. Subjects who had been exposed to COVID-19, were actively infected with it, or had recovered from it provided the deeply sampled blood TCRbeta repertoires that made up the dataset. Nearly every sample came with metadata listing a de-identified subject ID, COVID-19 status, age in years and sex. Where available, HLA class I and class II types were taken from metadata supplied by the sample provider and were not determined by assay-based typing. The repertoires were made available in a free public database intended to serve as a resource for research on the immune response to SARS-CoV-2. The samples were drawn from two sources: the first 160 participants of the ongoing ImmuneRACE study, and 1,000 to 1,500 subjects contributed by 6 global collaborators. The prospective study material was composed of cDNA or gDNA derived from T cells, B-cell-depleted T cells, or PBMCs.

V loses 0 bases, J loses 8 bases, and the germline ends lie 22 bases apart. The germline V gene gives CDR1 as MGHRA and CDR2 as YSYEKL. Its CDR3 holds 17 amino acids, cysteine through phenylalanine. The read is trimmed to its CDR3 DNA, 51 bases read in frame from base 1. TCRbeta CDR3 regions were amplified from genomic DNA by means of the immunoSEQ Assay, a bias-controlled multiplex PCR. On the authors' methods: Nucleated cell counts per sample were estimated from amplification of reference gene primers within the assay. Sequence reads were collapsed and filtered to measure the absolute abundance of every unique TCRbeta CDR3 rearrangement. For each sample, productive Simpson clonality was calculated as the square root of Simpson's diversity index over productive rearrangements. This is the immuneACCESS table as TCRdb keeps it, with only in-frame sequences that have V and J called. A part of the clones is gone; compared with another copy, unresolved V genes explain less than half, and the rest is unexplained. V, J and clone size reflect that table, while D and trimming were determined from the DNA. The sample profile shows over 150,000 clones; about four fifths of them were found once. The ten most abundant clones make up roughly an eighth of the sample.

Points on this clone: Its antigen is unknown. No base qualities exist here, and no much larger clone lies one base off it.

Each collaborating institution followed its own protocols to collect whole blood in K2EDTA tubes. For TCRbeta analysis, collaborator samples were shipped as frozen whole blood, as isolated PBMCs, or as DNA extracted from either sample type. What the study reported, not specific to this receptor: Clinical and demographic metadata were provided uncurated, with the amount varying by source and participant.

This clonotype was obtained from a man aged 18 to 29 with active or convalescent COVID-19. Recombination joined TRBV4-1 with TRBJ1-2; too little of a D gene remains to name it. The sample taken for sequencing was peripheral blood. For the CDR3, the sequence is CASSQDPPAASHGGYTF. The nucleotide sequence reads TGCGCCAGCAGCCAAGATCCGCCGGCAGCTTCGCACGGGGGCTACACCTTC.